The next 22 T cell receptor beta chains were all read from a single sample in a study of CD8 T cells in Susac syndrome. Reverse transcription used about 0.45 to 1 ug RNA and random hexamers. TCRdb ran MiXCR on the immunoSEQ multiplex PCR reads and lists one entry per CDR3 protein. The profile shows 85,000 to 95,000 distinct CDR3 sequences, just under 95% of them singletons. Sequenced sample: CD4+ T cells from PBMCs. The receptor set was obtained from a human donor with Susac syndrome.

The gene calls are TRBV18 and TRBJ1-1; D remains unclear. Trimming took 9 bases from V and 3 from J, leaving 17 bases between them. In germline, CDR1 is KGHSH, CDR2 LQKENI. This CDR3 comprises 14 residues. CDR3 sequence reads: CASSGSGVDTEAFF. CDR3 coding DNA: TGTGCCAGTTCCGGTAGTGGGGTTGACACTGAAGCTTTCTTT.

The chain uses TRBV18 and TRBJ1-1; no definite D call. CDR3 length equals 13 residues. Trimming took off 2 bases at V and 1 base at J, with 5 bases between the two ends. Germline V CDR1 and CDR2: KGHSH, LQKENI. The CDR3 nucleotides are TGTGCCAGCTCACCATACCAGAACACTGAAGCTTTCTTT. It encodes CASSPYQNTEAFF.

The rearrangement links TRBV20-1 to TRBJ2-5; D might be TRBD2 (6 bases). The CDR3 has 13 residues. CDR1 and CDR2 from the germline V gene are DFQATT and SNEGSKA (reference sequence). V gave up 7 bases and J gave up 1 base, with 13 bases separating them. The CDR3 DNA reads as TGCAGTGGAAACCGGCGGGGCCAAGAGACCCAGTACTTC. It codes for CSGNRRGQETQYF.

The V and J genes are TRBV3-1 and TRBJ2-7; TRBD2 agrees at 15 bases. This CDR3 comprises 18 residues. The trim removed 4 bases at V and 4 bases at J, leaving 11 bases unmatched. Germline V gene data show CDR1 as LGHDT and CDR2 as YNNKEL (reference sequence). CDR3 region: CASSLKGLAGGIVYEQYF. CDR3 nucleotides: TGTGCCAGCAGCCTCAAGGGACTAGCGGGGGGCATCGTGTACGAGCAGTACTTC.

This clonotype was counted once. The chain employs TRBV27 and TRBJ2-7; TRBD1 aligns across 7 bases. The germline V gene encodes CDR1 MNHEY and CDR2 SMNVEV (reference sequence). The J segment lost 0 bases and the V segment lost 6 bases, leaving 8 bases of the junction unmatched. The CDR3 is made up of 15 amino acids. In nucleotides, the CDR3 is TGTGCCAGCAGACCTAAAGGGACAGCCTCCTACGAGCAGTACTTC. Its translation: CASRPKGTASYEQYF.

The chain is built from TRBV29-1 and TRBJ2-3; TRBD1 matches at 8 bases. The CDR3 is 14 residues long. CDR1 SQVTM and CDR2 ANQGSEA come from the germline V gene. The J segment lost 4 bases and the V segment lost 3 bases, leaving 6 bases of the junction unmatched. The CDR3 DNA reads TGCAGCGTTGACCAGGGGGCTTGGGCAGATACGCAGTATTTT. Its protein is CSVDQGAWADTQYF.

This clonotype was recorded once. The V gene is TRBV20-1, the J gene TRBJ2-5; maybe TRBD2 (6 bases). The germline CDR1 and CDR2 sequences are DFQATT and SNEGSKA (reference sequence). This CDR3 has 14 amino acids. V gave up 3 bases and J gave up 0 bases, with 11 bases separating them. The CDR3 nucleotides read TGCAGTGCTAGCCCCGGGACTGACCAAGAGACCCAGTACTTC. This sequence encodes CSASPGTDQETQYF.

V gene TRBV5-4 combines with J gene TRBJ2-7; TRBD2 matches 13 bases. Germline V gene sequence: CDR1 SGHNT, CDR2 YYREEE (reference sequence). This CDR3 region has 16 residues. The trim removed 3 bases at V and 1 base at J, leaving 4 bases unmatched. The CDR3 loop is CASSSTSGGVSYEQYF. Here the CDR3 DNA reads TGTGCCAGCAGCTCAACTAGCGGGGGGGTTTCCTACGAGCAGTACTTC.

V and J are TRBV30 and TRBJ1-4; D remains unclear. CDR1 GTSNPN and CDR2 SVGIG come from the germline V gene (reference sequence). Trimming stripped 2 bases from V and 5 bases from J, with 12 bases between. CDR3 size: 14 residues. DNA of the CDR3: TGTGCCTGGAGTCTGGACTCACGGAATGAAAAACTGTTTTTT. Protein product: CAWSLDSRNEKLFF.

The chain has TRBV4-1 and TRBJ2-7, with D perhaps being TRBD1 or TRBD2 (5 bases each). The CDR3 has 13 residues. Per the germline V gene, CDR1 is MGHRA and CDR2 is YSYEKL. V lost 3 bases and J lost 5, with 11 bases in between. CDR3 in amino acids: CASSHRTGHEQYF. CDR3 bases: TGCGCCAGCAGCCACAGAACGGGGCACGAGCAGTACTTC.

This clonotype appeared a single time. This chain links TRBV19 with TRBJ2-1; D ambiguous. Germline CDR1 and CDR2: LNHDA and SQIVND (reference sequence). CDR3 size: 13 residues. With 6 bases removed from V and 8 bases from J, the gap between germline ends came to 14 bases. CDR3 in DNA: TGTGCCAGTAGCCAGGTGCCGGGCGATGAGCAGTTCTTC. Its protein is CASSQVPGDEQFF. Drawing the rest from reference TRBV19 and TRBJ2-1, the complete variable domain is DGGITQSPKYLFRKEGQNVTLSCEQNLNHDAMYWYRQDPGQGLRLIYYSQIVNDFQKGDIAEGYSVSREKKESFPLTVTSAQKNPTAFYLCASSQVPGDEQFFGPGTRLTVL.

The chain joins TRBV5-1 to TRBJ2-3; D remains ambiguous. This CDR3 has 14 amino acids. V gave up 5 bases and J gave up 4 bases, with 14 bases separating them. Germline V gene sequence: CDR1 SGHRS, CDR2 YFSETQ. The CDR3 loop reads CASRQAIVSDTQYF. Here the CDR3 DNA reads TGCGCCAGCAGGCAAGCGATAGTCTCAGATACGCAGTATTTT. The full variable domain, its missing parts supplied by reference TRBV5-1 and TRBJ2-3, is KAGVTQTPRYLIKTRGQQVTLSCSPISGHRSVSWYQQTPGQGLQFLFEYFSETQRNKGNFPGRFSGRQFSNSRSEMNVSTLELGDSALYLCASRQAIVSDTQYFGPGTRLTVL.

The chain carries TRBV6-5 and TRBJ2-5; perhaps TRBD1 as D (5 bases). Germline V gene sequence: CDR1 MNHEY, CDR2 SVGAGI. The CDR3 extends over 17 amino acids. Trimming shortened V by 2 bases and J by 1 base, and 17 bases separated the two germline ends. The CDR3 loop reads CASSYAQGLTLQETQYF. The CDR3, as DNA: TGTGCCAGCAGTTACGCCCAGGGCCTTACCCTCCAAGAGACCCAGTACTTC.

This clonotype occurred a few times. J is TRBJ2-1 and V is TRBV18, with D unclear. V lost 3 bases and J lost 1, with 4 bases in between. The CDR3 sequence is 13 residues long. Germline lookup yields CDR1 KGHSH and CDR2 LQKENI. The CDR3 protein is CASSPGSYNEQFF. Here the CDR3 DNA reads TGTGCCAGCTCACCGGGGTCCTACAATGAGCAGTTCTTC.

This clonotype appeared once. V gene TRBV5-1 combines with J gene TRBJ2-2; unclear D gene. V was shortened by 2 bases and J by 5 bases, with 13 bases between the two germline ends. Germline lookup yields CDR1 SGHRS and CDR2 YFSETQ. The CDR3 has 15 amino acids. In DNA form, the CDR3 reads TGCGCCAGCAGCTTTAGTTCAACCCGAACCGGGGAGCTGTTTTTT. Amino acid sequence: CASSFSSTRTGELFF.

CDR3 bases: TGTGCCAGCAAGTCCTCTGGGGCCAACGTCCTGACTTTC. Its protein is CASKSSGANVLTF. V is TRBV6-1 and J is TRBJ2-6; no reliable D call. Per the germline V gene, CDR1 is MNHNS and CDR2 is SASEGT. The V gene lost 7 bases and the J gene lost 0 bases, with 4 bases spanning the gap. The CDR3 totals 13 residues.

The V and J genes are TRBV20-1 and TRBJ1-6; TRBD1 is a possible D gene (5 bases). The CDR3 is 14 amino acids. CDR1 DFQATT and CDR2 SNEGSKA come from the germline V gene (reference sequence). V was pared by 3 bases and J by 5 bases, with 11 bases between. CDR3 amino acids: CSARGRADNSPLHF. The CDR3 DNA sequence: TGCAGTGCTAGGGGCAGGGCCGATAATTCACCCCTCCACTTT.

V usage is TRBV20-1 and J usage is TRBJ2-3, with a possible D match to TRBD2 (6 bases). The CDR3 extends over 12 amino acids. The germline V gene encodes CDR1 DFQATT and CDR2 SNEGSKA (reference sequence). With 4 bases removed from V and 4 bases from J, the gap between germline ends came to 9 bases. This chain's CDR3 is CSATREADTQYF. CDR3 bases: TGCAGTGCTACCAGGGAGGCAGATACGCAGTATTTT.

The chain carries TRBV29-1 and TRBJ2-1, with a tentative D call TRBD2 (7 bases). The CDR3 contains 12 residues. The V gene's germline CDR1 is SQVTM and CDR2 ANQGSEA. Trimming took off 4 bases at V and 10 bases at J, with 14 bases between the two ends. CDR3 amino acids: CSVAGGAWEQFF. In DNA, the CDR3 is TGCAGCGTTGCTGGGGGGGCCTGGGAGCAGTTCTTC.

Sample share makes this clonotype medium-sized (0.01 to 0.1%). The gene calls are TRBV7-3 and TRBJ2-6; 11 bases line up with TRBD1. Per the germline V gene, CDR1 is SGHTA and CDR2 is FQGTGA. J was trimmed by 2 bases and V by 3 bases; bases with no gene match: 6. There are 18 residues in the CDR3. This chain's CDR3 is CASSFYRTGGPGANVLTF. DNA for the CDR3: TGTGCCAGCAGCTTCTACCGGACAGGGGGCCCTGGGGCCAACGTCCTGACTTTC.

This chain uses TRBV20-1 with TRBJ2-3, with D unresolved. CDR3 length: 14 amino acids. V lost 0 bases to trimming and J lost 2 bases, with 9 bases between them. Germline V CDR1 and CDR2: DFQATT, SNEGSKA (reference sequence). The chain's CDR3 is CSAREAYFTDTQYF. The CDR3 coding sequence is TGCAGTGCTAGAGAGGCTTACTTCACAGATACGCAGTATTTT.

In regard to this clonotype: This CDR3 is missing its conserved last phenylalanine or tryptophan, likely due to a read error. The genes are TRBV30 and TRBJ2-7; D ambiguous. V dropped 3 bases and J dropped 1 base, with 10 bases sitting between them. This CDR3 contains 13 residues. Germline V gene sequence: CDR1 GTSNPN, CDR2 SVGIG (reference sequence). The CDR3 DNA follows: TGTGCCTGGAGAGCTGAGATATCCTACGAGCAGTACCTC. Protein: CAWRAEISYEQYL.